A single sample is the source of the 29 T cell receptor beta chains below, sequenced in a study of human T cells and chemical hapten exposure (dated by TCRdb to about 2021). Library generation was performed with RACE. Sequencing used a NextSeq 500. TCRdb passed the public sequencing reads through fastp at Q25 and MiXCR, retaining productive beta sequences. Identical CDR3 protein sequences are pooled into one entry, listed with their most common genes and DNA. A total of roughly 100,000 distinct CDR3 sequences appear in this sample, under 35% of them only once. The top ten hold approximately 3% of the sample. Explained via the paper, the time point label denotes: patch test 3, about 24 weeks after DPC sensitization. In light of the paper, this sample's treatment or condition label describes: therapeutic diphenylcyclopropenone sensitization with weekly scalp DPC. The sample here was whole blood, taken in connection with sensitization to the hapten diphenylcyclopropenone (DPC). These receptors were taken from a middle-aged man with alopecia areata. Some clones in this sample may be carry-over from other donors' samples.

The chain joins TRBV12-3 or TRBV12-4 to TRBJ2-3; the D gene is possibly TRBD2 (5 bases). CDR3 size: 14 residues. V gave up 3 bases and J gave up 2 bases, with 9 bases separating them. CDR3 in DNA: TGTGCCAGCAGTTTTTATGGACTCACAGATACGCAGTATTTT. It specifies CASSFYGLTDTQYF.

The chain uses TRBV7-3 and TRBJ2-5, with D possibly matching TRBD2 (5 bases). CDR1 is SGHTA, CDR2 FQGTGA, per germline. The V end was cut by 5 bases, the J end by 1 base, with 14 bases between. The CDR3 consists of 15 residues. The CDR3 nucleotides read TGTGCCAGCAGCGTTACTACTAGTCTCCAAGAGACCCAGTACTTC. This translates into CASSVTTSLQETQYF.

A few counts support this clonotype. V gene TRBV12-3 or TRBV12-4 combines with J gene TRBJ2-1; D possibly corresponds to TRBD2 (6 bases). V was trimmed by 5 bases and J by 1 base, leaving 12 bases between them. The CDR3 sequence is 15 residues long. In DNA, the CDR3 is TGTGCCAGCAGTGCGTCCGGGACTTCCTACAATGAGCAGTTCTTC. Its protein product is CASSASGTSYNEQFF.

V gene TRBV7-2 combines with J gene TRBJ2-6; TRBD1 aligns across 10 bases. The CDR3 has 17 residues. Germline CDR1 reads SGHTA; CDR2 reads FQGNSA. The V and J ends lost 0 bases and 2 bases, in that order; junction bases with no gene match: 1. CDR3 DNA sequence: TGTGCCAGCAGCTTAGCGGGACAGGGGACTGGGGCCAACGTCCTGACTTTC. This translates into CASSLAGQGTGANVLTF. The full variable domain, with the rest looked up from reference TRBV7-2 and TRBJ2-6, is GAGVSQSPSNKVTEKGKDVELRCDPISGHTALYWYRQSLGQGLEFLIYFQGNSAPDKSGLPSDRFSAERTGGSVSTLTIQRTQQEDSAVYLCASSLAGQGTGANVLTFGAGSRLTVL.

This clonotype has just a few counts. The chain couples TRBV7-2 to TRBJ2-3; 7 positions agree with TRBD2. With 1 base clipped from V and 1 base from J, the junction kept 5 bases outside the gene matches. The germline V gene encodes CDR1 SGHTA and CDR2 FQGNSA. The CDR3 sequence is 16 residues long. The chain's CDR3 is CASSLGGRARTDTQYF. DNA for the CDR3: TGTGCCAGCAGCTTAGGGGGGAGGGCCCGCACAGATACGCAGTATTTT. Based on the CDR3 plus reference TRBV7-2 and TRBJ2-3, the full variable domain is GAGVSQSPSNKVTEKGKDVELRCDPISGHTALYWYRQSLGQGLEFLIYFQGNSAPDKSGLPSDRFSAERTGGSVSTLTIQRTQQEDSAVYLCASSLGGRARTDTQYFGPGTRLTVL.

The CDR3 here is CASSPDLGSYNEQFF. For the CDR3, the DNA is TGTGCCAGCAGTCCTGATCTGGGCTCCTACAATGAGCAGTTCTTC. The rearrangement links TRBV12-3 or TRBV12-4 to TRBJ2-1; the D is unclear. Between the trimmed V and J ends, which lost 5 bases and 0 bases, there was a span of 11 bases. The CDR3 has 15 amino acids.

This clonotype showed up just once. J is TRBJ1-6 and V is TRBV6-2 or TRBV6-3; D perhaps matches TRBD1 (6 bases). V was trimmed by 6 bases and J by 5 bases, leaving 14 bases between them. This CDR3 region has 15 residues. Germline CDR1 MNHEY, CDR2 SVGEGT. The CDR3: CASSHPDRDNSPLHF. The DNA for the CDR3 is TGTGCCAGCAGCCACCCGGACAGAGATAATTCACCCCTCCACTTT.

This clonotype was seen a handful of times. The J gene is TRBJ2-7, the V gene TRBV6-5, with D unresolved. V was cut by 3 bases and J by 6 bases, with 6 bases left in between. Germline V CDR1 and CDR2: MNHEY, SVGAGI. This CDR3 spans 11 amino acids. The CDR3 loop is CASSYGPEQYF. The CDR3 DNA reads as TGTGCCAGCAGTTATGGGCCCGAGCAGTACTTC.

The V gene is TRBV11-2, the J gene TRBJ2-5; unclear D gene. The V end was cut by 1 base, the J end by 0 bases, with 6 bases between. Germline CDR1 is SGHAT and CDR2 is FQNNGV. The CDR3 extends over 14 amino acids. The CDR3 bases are TGTGCCAGCAGCTTAGTTGGGTACCAAGAGACCCAGTACTTC. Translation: CASSLVGYQETQYF.

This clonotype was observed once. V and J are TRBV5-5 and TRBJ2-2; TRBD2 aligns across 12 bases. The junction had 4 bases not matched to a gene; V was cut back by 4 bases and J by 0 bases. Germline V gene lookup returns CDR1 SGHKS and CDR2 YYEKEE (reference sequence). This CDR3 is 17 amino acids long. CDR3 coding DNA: TGTGCCAGCAGCCCTCTAGCGGGAGGGCCGAACACCGGGGAGCTGTTTTTT. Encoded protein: CASSPLAGGPNTGELFF.

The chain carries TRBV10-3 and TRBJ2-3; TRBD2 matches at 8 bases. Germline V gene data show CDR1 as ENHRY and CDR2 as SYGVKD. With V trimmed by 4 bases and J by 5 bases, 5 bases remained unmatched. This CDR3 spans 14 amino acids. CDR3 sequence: CAISVAGGEDTQYF. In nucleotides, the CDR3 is TGTGCCATCAGTGTCGCGGGAGGAGAAGATACGCAGTATTTT.

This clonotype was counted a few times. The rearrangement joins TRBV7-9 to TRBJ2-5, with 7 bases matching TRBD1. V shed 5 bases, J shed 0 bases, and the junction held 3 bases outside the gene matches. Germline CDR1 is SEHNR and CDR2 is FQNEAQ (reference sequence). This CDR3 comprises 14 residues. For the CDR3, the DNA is TGTGCCAGCAGCCGCGACAGGGACCAAGAGACCCAGTACTTC. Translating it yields CASSRDRDQETQYF.

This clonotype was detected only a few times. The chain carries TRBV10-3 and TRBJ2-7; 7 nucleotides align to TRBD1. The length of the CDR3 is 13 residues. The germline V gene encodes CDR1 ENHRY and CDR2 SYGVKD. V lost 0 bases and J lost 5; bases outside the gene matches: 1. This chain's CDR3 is CAISESTGNEQYV. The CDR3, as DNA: TGTGCCATCAGTGAGTCGACAGGGAACGAGCAGTACGTC.

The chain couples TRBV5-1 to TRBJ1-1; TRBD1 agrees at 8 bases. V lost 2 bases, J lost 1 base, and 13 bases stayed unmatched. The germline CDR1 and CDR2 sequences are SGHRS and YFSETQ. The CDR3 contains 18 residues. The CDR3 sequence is CASSFVRTGLESNTEAFF. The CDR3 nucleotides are TGCGCCAGCAGCTTCGTGAGGACAGGGCTTGAATCGAACACTGAAGCTTTCTTT.

The CDR3 sequence is CASSDNSGTDTQYF. CDR3 DNA sequence: TGTGCCAGCAGCGACAATAGCGGCACAGATACGCAGTATTTT. This chain uses TRBV7-9 with TRBJ2-3, with D maybe TRBD2 (5 bases). Germline V lookup: CDR1 SEHNR, CDR2 FQNEAQ (reference sequence). The CDR3 runs to 14 residues. Between the trimmed V and J ends, which lost 5 bases and 1 base, there was a span of 10 bases.

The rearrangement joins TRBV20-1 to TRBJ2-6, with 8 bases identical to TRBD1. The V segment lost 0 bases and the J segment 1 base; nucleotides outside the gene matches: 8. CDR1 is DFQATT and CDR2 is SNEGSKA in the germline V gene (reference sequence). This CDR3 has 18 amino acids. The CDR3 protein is CSARDGTGPPSGANVLTF. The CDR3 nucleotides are TGCAGTGCTAGAGACGGGACAGGACCCCCATCTGGGGCCAACGTCCTGACTTTC.

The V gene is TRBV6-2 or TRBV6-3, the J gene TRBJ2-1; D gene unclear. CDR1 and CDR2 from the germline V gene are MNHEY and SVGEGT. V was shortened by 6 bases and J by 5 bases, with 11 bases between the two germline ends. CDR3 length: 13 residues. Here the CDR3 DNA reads TGTGCCAGCAGAGAGTTAGGGAACAATGAGCAGTTCTTC. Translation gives CASRELGNNEQFF.

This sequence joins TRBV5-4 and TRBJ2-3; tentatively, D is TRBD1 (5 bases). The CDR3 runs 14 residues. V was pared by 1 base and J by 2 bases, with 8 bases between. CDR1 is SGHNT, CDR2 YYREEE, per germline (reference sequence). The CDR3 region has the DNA TGTGCCAGCAGCTTGAGACAGCTCACAGATACGCAGTATTTT. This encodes CASSLRQLTDTQYF.

CDR3 protein: CASRGTGGGEQYF. The CDR3 DNA reads TGTGCCAGCAGGGGGACAGGGGGCGGAGAACAGTACTTC. The rearrangement uses TRBV12-3 or TRBV12-4 and TRBJ2-7, with TRBD1 matching 12 bases. With 6 bases clipped from V and 10 bases from J, the junction kept 7 bases outside the gene matches. The CDR3 has 13 amino acids.

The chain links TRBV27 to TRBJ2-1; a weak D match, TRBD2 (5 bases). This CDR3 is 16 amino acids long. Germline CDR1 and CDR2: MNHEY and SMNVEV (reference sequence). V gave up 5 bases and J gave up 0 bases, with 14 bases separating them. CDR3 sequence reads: CASSPRRGSSYNEQFF. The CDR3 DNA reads TGTGCCAGCAGTCCTCGACGTGGGAGCTCCTACAATGAGCAGTTCTTC.

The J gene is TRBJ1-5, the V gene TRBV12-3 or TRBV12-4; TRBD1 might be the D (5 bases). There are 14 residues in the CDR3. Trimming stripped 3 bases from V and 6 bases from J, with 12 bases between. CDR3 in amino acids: CASSFVGDRQPQHF. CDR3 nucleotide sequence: TGTGCCAGCAGTTTTGTAGGGGATCGTCAGCCCCAGCATTTT.

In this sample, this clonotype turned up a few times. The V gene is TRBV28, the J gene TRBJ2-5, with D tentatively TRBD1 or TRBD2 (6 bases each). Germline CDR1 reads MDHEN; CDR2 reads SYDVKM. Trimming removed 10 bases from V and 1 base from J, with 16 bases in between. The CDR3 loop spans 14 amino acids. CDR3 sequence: CATLKGGPQETQYF. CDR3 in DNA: TGTGCCACGCTCAAGGGGGGACCCCAAGAGACCCAGTACTTC.

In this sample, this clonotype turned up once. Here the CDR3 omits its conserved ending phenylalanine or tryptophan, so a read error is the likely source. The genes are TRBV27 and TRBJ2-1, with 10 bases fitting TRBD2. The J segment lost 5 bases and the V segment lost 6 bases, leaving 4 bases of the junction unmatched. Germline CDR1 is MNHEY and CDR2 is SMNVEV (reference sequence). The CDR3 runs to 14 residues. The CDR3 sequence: CASRGLAQNNEQFS. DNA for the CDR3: TGTGCCAGCAGGGGACTAGCGCAGAACAATGAGCAGTTCTCC.

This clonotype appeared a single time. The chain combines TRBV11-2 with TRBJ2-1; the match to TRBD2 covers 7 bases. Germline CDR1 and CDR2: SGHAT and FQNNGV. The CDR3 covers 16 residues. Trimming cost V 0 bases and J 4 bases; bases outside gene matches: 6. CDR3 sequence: CASSLDHGSGYNEQFF. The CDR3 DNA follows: TGTGCCAGCAGCTTAGATCATGGTAGCGGGTACAATGAGCAGTTCTTC.

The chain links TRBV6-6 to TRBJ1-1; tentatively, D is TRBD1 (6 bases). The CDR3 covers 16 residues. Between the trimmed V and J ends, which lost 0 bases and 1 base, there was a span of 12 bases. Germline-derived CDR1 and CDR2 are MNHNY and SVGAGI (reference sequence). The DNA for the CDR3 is TGTGCCAGCAGTTACTCTGGACAGAAACCGAACACTGAAGCTTTCTTT. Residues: CASSYSGQKPNTEAFF.

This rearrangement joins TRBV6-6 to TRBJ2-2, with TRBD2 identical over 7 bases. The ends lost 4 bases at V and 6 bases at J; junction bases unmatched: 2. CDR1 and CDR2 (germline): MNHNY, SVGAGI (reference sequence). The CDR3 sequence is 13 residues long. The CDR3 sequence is CASSSAGSGELFF. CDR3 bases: TGTGCCAGCAGTTCAGCGGGATCCGGGGAGCTGTTTTTT.

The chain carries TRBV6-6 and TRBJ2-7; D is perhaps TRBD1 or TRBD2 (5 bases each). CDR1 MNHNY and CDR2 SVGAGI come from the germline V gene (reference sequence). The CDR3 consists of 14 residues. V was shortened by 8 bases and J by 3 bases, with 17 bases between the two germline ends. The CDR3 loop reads CASSAPGRSYEQYV. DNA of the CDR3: TGTGCCAGCTCAGCTCCGGGACGTAGCTACGAGCAGTACGTC.

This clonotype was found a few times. The CDR3 nucleotides are TGTGCCAGCAAAGGAGAGGGGGCGCGTCATGGCTACACCTTC. Residues: CASKGEGARHGYTF. The gene calls are TRBV28 and TRBJ1-2; 7 positions match TRBD1. Germline CDR1 MDHEN, CDR2 SYDVKM. J gave up 6 bases and V 7 bases, and 11 bases lay outside the gene matches. The CDR3 sequence is 14 residues long.

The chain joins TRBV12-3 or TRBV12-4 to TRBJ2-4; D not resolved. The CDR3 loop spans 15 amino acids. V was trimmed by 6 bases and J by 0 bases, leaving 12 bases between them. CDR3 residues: CASRSQLVAKNIQYF. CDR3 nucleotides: TGTGCCAGCAGAAGCCAACTGGTAGCCAAAAACATTCAGTACTTC.